This T cell receptor beta chain was recovered during a study of T cell responses to AZD1222 COVID-19 vaccine. The repertoire was sequenced with immunoSEQ multiplex PCR; TCRdb's copy has only in-frame clones and lacks some. The table has 120,000 to 150,000 clones, 92% seen once. General study results and limits: The donor cohort was predominantly white British with a female majority, and clonal diversity may have been underestimated. Just five to seven people given AZD1222 tested seropositive at baseline.

Details on this clone: Its antigen is still unknown.

The sequencing used peripheral blood, collected on day 0 of AZD1222 vaccination. The sequence derives from an adult in good health.

CDR3 in amino acids: CASSLGGGYSYNEQFF. The CDR3 region has the DNA TGTGCCAGCAGCTTAGGAGGGGGTTACTCCTACAATGAGCAGTTCTTC. The V and J genes are TRBV7-9 and TRBJ2-1; D might be TRBD1 (6 bases). Trimming shortened V by 1 base and J by 0 bases, and 10 bases separated the two germline ends. Germline V lookup: CDR1 SEHNR, CDR2 FQNEAQ (reference sequence). This CDR3 contains 16 residues. Based on the CDR3 plus reference TRBV7-9 and TRBJ2-1, the full variable domain is DTGVSQNPRHKITKRGQNVTFRCDPISEHNRLYWYRQTLGQGPEFLTYFQNEAQLEKSRLLSDRFSAERPKGSFSTLEIQRTEQGDSAMYLCASSLGGGYSYNEQFFGPGTRLTVL.